This TCR beta chain was sequenced during a study of cytotoxic CD8 clonotypes in ibrutinib-treated CLL. Overall study context: Partial responders 24, complete 2; roughly 12 progressed and around 15 stayed in remission by median roughly 5.5 years. A mean of about 250,000 productive templates and 100,000 or so productive rearrangements was obtained per sample. Overall study results and limits: Baseline clonality, higher than in age-matched healthy donors, tracked circulating CD8+ T-cell counts.

Details on this clone: Its target is unknown.

TCRdb's copy holds only in-frame clones and misses some; the assay was immunoSEQ multiplex PCR. The top ten hold roughly 5.7% of the sample, which has 250,000 to 350,000 clones, more than 70% seen once. Between the trimmed V and J ends, which lost 3 bases and 6 bases, there was a span of 9 bases. The germline V gene has CDR1 LGHNT and CDR2 FRNRAP. The CDR3 is 12 amino acids. The clonotype comes from a human donor with chronic lymphocytic leukemia. V is TRBV12-5 and J is TRBJ2-7; D remains ambiguous. The source was PBMCs, collected at disease progression, from a patient treated with ibrutinib. CDR3 residues: CASGFNLGEQYF. Here the CDR3 DNA reads TGTGCTAGTGGTTTTAACCTCGGCGAGCAGTACTTC. Full variable domain (outside the CDR3, taken from reference TRBV12-5 and TRBJ2-7): DARVTQTPRHKVTEMGQEVTMRCQPILGHNTVFWYRQTMMQGLELLAYFRNRAPLDDSGMPKDRFSAEMPDATLATLKIQPSEPRDSAVYFCASGFNLGEQYFGPGTRLTVT.